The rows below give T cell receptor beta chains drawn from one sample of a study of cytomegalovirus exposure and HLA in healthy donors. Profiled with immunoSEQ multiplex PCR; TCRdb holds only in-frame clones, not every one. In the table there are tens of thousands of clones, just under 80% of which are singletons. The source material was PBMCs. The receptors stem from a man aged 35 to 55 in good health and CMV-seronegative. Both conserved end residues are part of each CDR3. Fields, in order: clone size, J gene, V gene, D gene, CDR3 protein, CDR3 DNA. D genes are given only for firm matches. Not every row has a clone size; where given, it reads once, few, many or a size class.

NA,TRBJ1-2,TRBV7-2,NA,CASTPQGGQANYGYTF,TGTGCCAGCACCCCGCAGGGAGGACAAGCTAACTATGGCTACACCTTC
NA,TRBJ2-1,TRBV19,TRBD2,CAISGTSGGPSSYNEQFF,TGTGCCATTTCCGGGACTAGCGGGGGACCGAGCTCCTACAATGAGCAGTTCTTC
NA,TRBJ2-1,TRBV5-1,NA,CASSLVGHTGSSYNEQFF,TGCGCCAGCAGCTTGGTGGGACACACCGGGTCATCCTACAATGAGCAGTTCTTC
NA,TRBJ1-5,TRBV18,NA,CASSPQTGPNQPQHF,TGTGCCAGCTCACCCCAAACAGGGCCAAATCAGCCCCAGCATTTT
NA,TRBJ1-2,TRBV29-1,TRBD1,CSVTAGTGAYGYTF,TGCAGCGTTACGGCCGGGACAGGGGCCTATGGCTACACCTTC
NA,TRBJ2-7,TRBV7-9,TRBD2,CSSSLVAGGPNSYEQYF,TGTTCCAGCAGCTTGGTTGCGGGGGGCCCCAACTCCTACGAGCAGTACTTC
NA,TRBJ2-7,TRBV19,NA,CASSIIIGGEQYF,TGTGCCAGTAGTATAATAATCGGGGGAGAGCAGTACTTC
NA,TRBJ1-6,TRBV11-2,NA,CASSSPGLGAGNSPLHF,TGTGCCAGCAGCTCGCCGGGACTTGGGGCGGGTAATTCACCCCTCCACTTT
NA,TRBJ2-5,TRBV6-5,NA,CASSYAFQGGETQYF,TGTGCCAGCAGTTATGCGTTCCAGGGTGGGGAGACCCAGTACTTC
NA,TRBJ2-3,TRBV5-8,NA,CASSVGSSSTDTQYF,TGTGCCAGCAGCGTAGGGAGTTCTAGCACAGATACGCAGTATTTT
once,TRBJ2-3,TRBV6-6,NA,CASSPLPGHPTDTQYF,TGTGCCAGCAGCCCTCTTCCGGGACACCCTACAGATACGCAGTATTTT
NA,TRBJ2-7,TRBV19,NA,CASSYPSRDGRNYEQYF,TGTGCCAGTAGTTATCCCTCTCGGGACGGGAGAAACTACGAGCAGTACTTC
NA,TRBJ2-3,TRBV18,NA,CASSQGRTSTDTQYF,TGTGCCAGCTCACAGGGCAGGACTAGCACAGATACGCAGTATTTT
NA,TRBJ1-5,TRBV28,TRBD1,CASSLSPGQGGNNQPQHF,TGTGCCAGCAGTTTATCCCCGGGACAGGGGGGGAACAATCAGCCCCAGCATTTT
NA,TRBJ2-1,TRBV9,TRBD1,CASSRTGGAYNEQFF,TGTGCCAGCAGCCGCACAGGGGGCGCCTACAATGAGCAGTTCTTC
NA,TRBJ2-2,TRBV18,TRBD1,CASSQPGQGKRAGELFF,TGTGCCAGCTCACAACCGGGACAGGGTAAAAGAGCCGGGGAGCTGTTTTTT
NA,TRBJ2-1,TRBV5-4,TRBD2,CASSVGLAGSNEQFF,TGTGCCAGCAGCGTGGGACTAGCGGGGAGCAATGAGCAGTTCTTC
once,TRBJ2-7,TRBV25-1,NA,CASSEGGLSYEQYF,TGTGCCAGCAGTGAAGGAGGTCTTTCCTACGAGCAGTACTTC
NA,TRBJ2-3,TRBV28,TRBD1,CASSPGQGFFRTDTQYF,TGTGCCAGCAGTCCGGGACAGGGCTTTTTCAGGACAGATACGCAGTATTTT
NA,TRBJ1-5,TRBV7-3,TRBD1,CASSTGQNQPQHF,TGTGCCAGCAGCACGGGACAGAACCAGCCCCAGCATTTT
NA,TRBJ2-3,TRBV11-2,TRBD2,CASSPGLAGGARTDTQYF,TGTGCCAGCAGCCCGGGACTAGCGGGAGGGGCCCGCACAGATACGCAGTATTTT
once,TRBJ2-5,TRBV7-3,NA,CASSLLAQETQYF,TGTGCCAGCAGCTTATTGGCCCAAGAGACCCAGTACTTC
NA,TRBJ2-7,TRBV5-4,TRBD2,CASSLLGRGSSYEQYF,TGTGCCAGCAGCTTGCTAGGGAGGGGCAGCTCCTACGAGCAGTACTTC
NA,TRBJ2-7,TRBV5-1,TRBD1,CASSLGQGRYEQYF,TGCGCCAGCAGCCTAGGACAGGGTCGCTACGAGCAGTACTTC
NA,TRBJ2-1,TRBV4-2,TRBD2,CASSQDPQRGGLVYEQFF,TGTGCCAGCAGCCAAGATCCTCAGCGGGGGGGCCTCGTGTATGAGCAGTTCTTC
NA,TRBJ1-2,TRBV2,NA,CASSAIRDFYYGYTF,TGTGCCAGCAGCGCCATCCGGGACTTTTACTATGGCTACACCTTC
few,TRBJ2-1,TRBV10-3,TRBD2,CASSSLAGGYNEQFF,TGTGCCAGCAGTTCACTAGCGGGAGGATACAATGAGCAGTTCTTC
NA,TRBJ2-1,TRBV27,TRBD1,CASSTQGASENEQFF,TGTGCCAGCAGTACCCAGGGGGCGTCGGAAAATGAGCAGTTCTTC
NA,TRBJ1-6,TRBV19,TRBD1,CASSPPPQGAISPLHF,TGTGCCAGTAGTCCTCCCCCACAGGGGGCGATTTCACCCCTCCACTTT
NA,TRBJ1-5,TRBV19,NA,CASSIGPTDSLSNQPQHF,TGTGCCAGTAGTATAGGCCCCACCGACAGCCTTAGCAATCAGCCCCAGCATTTT
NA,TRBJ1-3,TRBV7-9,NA,CASSLTVSGNTIYF,TGTGCCAGCAGCTTAACAGTCTCTGGAAACACCATATATTTT
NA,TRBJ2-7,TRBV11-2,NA,CASSLNADYEQYF,TGTGCCAGCAGCTTAAATGCCGACTACGAGCAGTACTTC
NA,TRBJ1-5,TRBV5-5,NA,CASSLNAGFGPQHF,TGTGCCAGCAGCTTGAATGCGGGCTTCGGGCCCCAGCATTTT
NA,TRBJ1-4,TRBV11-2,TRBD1,CASSLSRGQGINEKLFF,TGTGCCAGCAGCCTTTCTAGGGGACAGGGGATTAATGAAAAACTGTTTTTT
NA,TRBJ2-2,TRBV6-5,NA,CASSYRVSGELFF,TGTGCCAGCAGTTATCGGGTATCCGGGGAGCTGTTTTTT
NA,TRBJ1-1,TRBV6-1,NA,CASSEGGRGNTEAFF,TGTGCCAGCAGTGAGGGTGGGCGGGGGAACACTGAAGCTTTCTTT
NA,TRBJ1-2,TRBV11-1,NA,CASSLNSGNYGYTF,TGTGCCAGCAGCCTTAATTCGGGGAACTATGGCTACACCTTC
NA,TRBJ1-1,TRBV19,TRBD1,CASSEIQGLNTEAFF,TGTGCCAGTAGTGAAATACAGGGGCTAAACACTGAAGCTTTCTTT
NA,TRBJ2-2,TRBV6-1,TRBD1,CASIGTGGPGELFF,TGTGCCAGCATTGGGACAGGGGGTCCCGGGGAGCTGTTTTTT
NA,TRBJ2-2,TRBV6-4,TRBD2,CASSARGGSGELFF,TGTGCCAGCTCGGCTCGGGGGGGATCCGGGGAGCTGTTTTTT
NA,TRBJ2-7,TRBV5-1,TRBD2,CASSSQGVAGVEQYF,TGCGCCAGCAGCTCCCAGGGGGTAGCGGGGGTGGAGCAGTACTTC
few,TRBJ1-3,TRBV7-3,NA,CASSPGSSGNTIYF,TGTGCCAGCAGCCCCGGGTCCTCTGGAAACACCATATATTTT
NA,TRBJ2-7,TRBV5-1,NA,CASGEGPGGASYEQYF,TGCGCCAGCGGAGAGGGGCCTGGGGGGGCTTCCTACGAGCAGTACTTC
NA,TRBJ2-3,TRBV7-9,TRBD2,CASSLSLAGTSYTDTQYF,TGTGCCAGCAGCTTATCCCTCGCCGGGACTAGCTATACAGATACGCAGTATTTT